This T cell receptor beta chain appears in the sequencing data of a study of shared clonotypes between healthy human individuals. CDR3 size: 15 residues. The V and J ends lost 1 base and 6 bases, in that order; junction bases with no gene match: 8. CDR1 SGHVS and CDR2 FNYEAQ come from the germline V gene. Repertoires were generated with immunoSEQ multiplex PCR, while TCRdb's copy carries only in-frame clones and drops some. This sample has around 700,000 clones, with 55% to 75% found just once. This sequence originates from a woman under 40 in good health. This sequence joins TRBV7-6 and TRBJ2-7; TRBD2 agrees at 8 bases. The sample was memory CD4+ T cells sorted from blood. The subset is: CD45RA-negative fraction. The DNA of the CDR3 is TGTGCCAGCAGCTTAGAAGCGGGAGTCAGGGCCGAGCAGTACTTC. Translating gives CASSLEAGVRAEQYF. Complete variable domain (other parts from reference TRBV7-6 and TRBJ2-7): GAGVSQSPRYKVTKRGQDVALRCDPISGHVSLYWYRQALGQGPEFLTYFNYEAQQDKSGLPNDRFSAERPEGSISTLTIQRTEQRDSAMYRCASSLEAGVRAEQYFGPGTRLTVT.